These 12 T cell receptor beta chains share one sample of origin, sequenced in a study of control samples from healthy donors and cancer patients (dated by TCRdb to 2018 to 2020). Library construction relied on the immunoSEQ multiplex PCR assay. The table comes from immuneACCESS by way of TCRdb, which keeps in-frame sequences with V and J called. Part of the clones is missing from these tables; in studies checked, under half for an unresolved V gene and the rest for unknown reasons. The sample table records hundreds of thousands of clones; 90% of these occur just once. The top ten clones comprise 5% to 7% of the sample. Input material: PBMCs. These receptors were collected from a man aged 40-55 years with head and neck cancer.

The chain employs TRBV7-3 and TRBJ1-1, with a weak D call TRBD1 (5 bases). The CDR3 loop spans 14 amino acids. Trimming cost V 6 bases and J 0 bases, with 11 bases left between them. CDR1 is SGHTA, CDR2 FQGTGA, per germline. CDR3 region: CASSTTGVNTEAFF. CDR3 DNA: TGTGCCAGCAGTACCACAGGAGTGAACACTGAAGCTTTCTTT.

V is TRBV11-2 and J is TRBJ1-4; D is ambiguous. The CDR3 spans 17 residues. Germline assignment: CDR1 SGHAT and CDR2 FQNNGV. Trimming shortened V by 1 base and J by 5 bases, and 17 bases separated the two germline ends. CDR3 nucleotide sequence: TGTGCCAGCAGCTTAGTTGATTGGAGGGTCGGGAATGAAAAACTGTTTTTT. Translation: CASSLVDWRVGNEKLFF.

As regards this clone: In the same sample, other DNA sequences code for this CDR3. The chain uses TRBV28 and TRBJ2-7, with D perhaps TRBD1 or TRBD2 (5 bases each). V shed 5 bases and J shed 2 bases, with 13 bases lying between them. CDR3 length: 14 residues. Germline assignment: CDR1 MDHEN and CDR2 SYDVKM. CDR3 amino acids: CASSPPGPPYEQYF. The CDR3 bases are TGTGCCAGCAGTCCCCCGGGACCACCCTACGAGCAGTACTTC.

Written as DNA, the CDR3 is TGCAGCGTTGAAGACCCTGAAGCGGGCTATGGCTACACCTTC. Translating gives CSVEDPEAGYGYTF. V gene TRBV29-1 combines with J gene TRBJ1-2; D not resolved. This CDR3 is 14 amino acids long. V gave up 0 bases and J gave up 4 bases, with 12 bases separating them. Looked up from germline, CDR1 is SQVTM and CDR2 is ANQGSEA.

CDR3 amino acids: CAWTRQERGEKLFF. CDR3 nucleotide sequence: TGTGCCTGGACCCGACAGGAAAGGGGTGAAAAACTGTTTTTT. The chain links TRBV30 to TRBJ1-4; perhaps TRBD1 as D (6 bases). The germline V gene has CDR1 GTSNPN and CDR2 SVGIG (reference sequence). The CDR3 contains 14 residues. V was pared by 4 bases and J by 7 bases, with 16 bases between. Full variable domain (rest looked up from reference TRBV30 and TRBJ1-4): SQTIHQWPATLVQPVGSPLSLECTVEGTSNPNLYWYRQAAGRGLQLLFYSVGIGQISSEVPQNLSASRPQDRQFILSSKKLLLSDSGFYLCAWTRQERGEKLFFGSGTQLSVL.

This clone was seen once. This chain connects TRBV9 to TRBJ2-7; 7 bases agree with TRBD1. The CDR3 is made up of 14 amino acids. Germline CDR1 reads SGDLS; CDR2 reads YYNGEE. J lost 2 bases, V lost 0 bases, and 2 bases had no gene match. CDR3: CASSVAGTAYEQYF. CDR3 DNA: TGTGCCAGCAGCGTAGCTGGGACAGCCTACGAGCAGTACTTC.

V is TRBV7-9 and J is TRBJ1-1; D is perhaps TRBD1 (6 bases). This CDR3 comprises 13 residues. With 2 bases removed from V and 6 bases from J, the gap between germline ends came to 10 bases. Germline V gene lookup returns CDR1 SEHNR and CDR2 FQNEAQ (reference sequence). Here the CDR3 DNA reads TGTGCCAGCAGCTTACCGGGGGGCTCTGAAGCTTTCTTT. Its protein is CASSLPGGSEAFF.

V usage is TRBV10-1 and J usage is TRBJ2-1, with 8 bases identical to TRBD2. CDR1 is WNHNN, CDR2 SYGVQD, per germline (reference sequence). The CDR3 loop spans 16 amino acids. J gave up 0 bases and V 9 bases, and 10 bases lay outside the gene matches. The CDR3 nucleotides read TGCGCCAGTGCTTTCGGGGGGGCTAGCTCCTACAATGAGCAGTTCTTC. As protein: CASAFGGASSYNEQFF.

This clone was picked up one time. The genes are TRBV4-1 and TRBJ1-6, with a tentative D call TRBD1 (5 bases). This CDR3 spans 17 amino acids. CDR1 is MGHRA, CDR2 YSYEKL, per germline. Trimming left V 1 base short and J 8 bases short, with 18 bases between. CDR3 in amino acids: CASSQGGGAPSYSPLHF. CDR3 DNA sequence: TGCGCCAGCAGCCAAGGAGGAGGGGCCCCCAGTTATTCACCCCTCCACTTT.

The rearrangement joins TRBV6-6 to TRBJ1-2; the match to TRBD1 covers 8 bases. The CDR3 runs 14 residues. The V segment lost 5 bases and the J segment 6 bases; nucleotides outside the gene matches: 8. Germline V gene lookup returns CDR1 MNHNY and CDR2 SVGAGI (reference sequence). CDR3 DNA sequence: TGTGCCAGCAGTCCACCGGGACAGGACAATGGCTACACCTTC. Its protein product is CASSPPGQDNGYTF.

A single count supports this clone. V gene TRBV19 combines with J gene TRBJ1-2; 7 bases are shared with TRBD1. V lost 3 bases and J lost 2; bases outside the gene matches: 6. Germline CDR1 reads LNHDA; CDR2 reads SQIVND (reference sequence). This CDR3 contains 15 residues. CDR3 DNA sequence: TGTGCCAGTAGTATCCGAGGGACAGTCAACTATGGCTACACCTTC. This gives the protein CASSIRGTVNYGYTF.

CDR3 amino acids: CAWTPRGGGQPQHF. The CDR3 nucleotides read TGTGCCTGGACCCCCAGGGGGGGAGGACAGCCCCAGCATTTT. This chain links TRBV30 with TRBJ1-5, with 7 bases identical to TRBD1. CDR1 and CDR2 (germline): GTSNPN, SVGIG (reference sequence). J lost 7 bases, V lost 4 bases, and 10 bases had no gene match. CDR3 length equals 14 residues. The whole variable domain, remainder taken from reference TRBV30 and TRBJ1-5, is SQTIHQWPATLVQPVGSPLSLECTVEGTSNPNLYWYRQAAGRGLQLLFYSVGIGQISSEVPQNLSASRPQDRQFILSSKKLLLSDSGFYLCAWTPRGGGQPQHFGDGTRLSIL.